This T cell receptor (beta chain) was identified in a study of cytomegalovirus exposure and HLA in healthy donors. Study-wide results and caveats: Reported results showed that the classifier diagnosed cytomegalovirus status with high specificity and sensitivity. It was fewer than 200 TCR beta chains that were listed as cytomegalovirus-associated. Later genetic work tied a missense DCLRE1C variant to beta-chain V and J trimming.

The CDR3 length is 13 residues. The germline CDR1 and CDR2 sequences are SQVTM and ANQGSEA. With V trimmed by 6 bases and J by 9 bases, 6 bases remained unmatched. The primer mix had 60 Vbeta and 13 Jbeta primers. Using immunoSEQ multiplex PCR, the repertoire was profiled, and TCRdb retains in-frame clones only, with some absent. The table lists tens of thousands of clones, under 80% of them singletons. About this clone: Its antigen is not identified.

The TCR comes from a man aged 18 to 29 in good health and CMV-seropositive. What was sequenced was PBMCs. The rearrangement links TRBV29-1 to TRBJ2-7, with 15 bases identical to TRBD2. The CDR3 DNA reads TGCAGCGTCCCTACGGGACTAGCGGGAGGGCAGTACTTC. This encodes CSVPTGLAGGQYF.